This T cell receptor beta chain stems from a study of vaccination and CD4 T cells after COVID-19. Background on the study: Median time from second vaccine dose to sampling was 72 days (14 to 241).

In its sample, this clonotype was seen a few times. The antigen remains unidentified. Treatment denoted: roughly 10-day PBMC culture with coronavirus spike peptide pools or control peptides (ViraFEST assay). Prior to the COVID-19 pandemic (2011-2018), the unexposed donor's CD4+ T cells were collected. The germline CDR1 and CDR2 sequences are MNHEY and SMNVEV (reference sequence). The CDR3 consists of 13 residues. The V end was cut by 4 bases, the J end by 5 bases, with 12 bases between. Cultured CD4+ T-cell DNA underwent Oncomine TCR Beta short-read sequencing. TCRdb independently ran MiXCR on the PCR reads; one entry per CDR3 protein. The data contain about 8,300 distinct CDR3 sequences, 36% of them singletons.

The sample consisted of CD4+ T cells from blood, cultured in vitro. The origin of this receptor is a human donor in good health. The chain uses TRBV27 and TRBJ2-7; D may be TRBD1 (6 bases). DNA of the CDR3: TGTGCCAGCAGTTCCCAACAGGGCAACGAGCAGTACTTC. Residues: CASSSQQGNEQYF.